Listed here are 25 T cell receptor beta chains from one sample, sequenced in a study of cytomegalovirus exposure and HLA in healthy donors. PCR was performed using 60 Vbeta and 13 Jbeta primers. The assay was immunoSEQ multiplex PCR, and TCRdb's table has in-frame clones only and misses some. The profile shows under 150,000 clones, 80% to 85% of them singletons. Sequenced material: PBMCs. These receptors were taken from a boy aged 5-17 years in good health and CMV-seronegative.

The J gene is TRBJ2-7, the V gene TRBV5-6; 8 positions agree with TRBD2. Trimming at V came to 5 bases and at J to 0 bases, leaving 7 bases not matched to a gene. The germline gives CDR1 SGHDT, CDR2 YYEEEE. This CDR3 contains 15 residues. Here the CDR3 reads CASRSTGTSSYEQYF. DNA of the CDR3: TGTGCCAGCAGATCCACCGGGACTAGCTCCTACGAGCAGTACTTC.

CDR3 in amino acids: CASSFEHEQYF. CDR3 sequence (DNA): TGTGCCAGCAGTTTCGAGCACGAGCAGTACTTC. The V gene is TRBV6-5, the J gene TRBJ2-7; D is unclear. Germline assignment: CDR1 MNHEY and CDR2 SVGAGI. Trimming cost V 4 bases and J 5 bases, with 6 bases left between them. This CDR3 spans 11 amino acids.

The chain joins TRBV7-2 to TRBJ2-3, with 9 bases lining up with TRBD1. Germline CDR1 SGHTA, CDR2 FQGNSA. CDR3 length equals 16 residues. V shed 5 bases, J shed 5 bases, and the junction held 11 bases outside the gene matches. DNA for the CDR3: TGTGCCAGCAGCCCGACGCTGGGACAGGGAGGAGATACGCAGTATTTT. This sequence encodes CASSPTLGQGGDTQYF.

The V gene is TRBV5-6, the J gene TRBJ2-3; weak D call: TRBD1 (6 bases). CDR3 length: 15 amino acids. The V gene's germline CDR1 is SGHDT and CDR2 YYEEEE. Trimming shortened V by 4 bases and J by 4 bases, and 16 bases separated the two germline ends. The CDR3 is CASSPSGDIADTQYF. Written as DNA, the CDR3 is TGTGCCAGCAGCCCTTCAGGGGATATCGCAGATACGCAGTATTTT.

The chain employs TRBV4-2 and TRBJ2-5, with 7 positions matching TRBD2. Trimming removed 2 bases from V and 5 bases from J; junction bases left unmatched: 14. This CDR3 is 17 amino acids long. From germline, CDR1 is LGHNA and CDR2 YNFKEQ. The CDR3 loop is CASSQTPRGRAEETQYF. For the CDR3, the DNA is TGTGCCAGCAGCCAAACCCCTCGGGGGAGGGCTGAGGAGACCCAGTACTTC.

The chain combines TRBV6-6 with TRBJ1-5; D is ambiguous. CDR1 MNHNY and CDR2 SVGAGI come from the germline V gene (reference sequence). The CDR3 runs to 15 residues. Trimming stripped 0 bases from V and 2 bases from J, with 8 bases between. CDR3 bases: TGTGCCAGCAGTTACTCCGAGTCGGGCAATCAGCCCCAGCATTTT. It specifies CASSYSESGNQPQHF.

CDR3 in amino acids: CASSLDSHSNYGYTF. DNA of the CDR3: TGCGCCAGCAGCTTGGATTCCCACTCAAACTATGGCTACACCTTC. This rearrangement joins TRBV5-1 to TRBJ1-2, with no clear D. Germline values: CDR1 SGHRS, CDR2 YFSETQ. The CDR3 sequence is 15 residues long. Between the trimmed V and J ends, which lost 0 bases and 2 bases, there was a span of 11 bases.

V and J are TRBV30 and TRBJ2-5; D perhaps matches TRBD1 (6 bases). The CDR3 runs to 13 residues. V was pared by 4 bases and J by 4 bases, with 13 bases between. Looked up from germline, CDR1 is GTSNPN and CDR2 is SVGIG (reference sequence). The chain's CDR3 is CAWMGAVGETQYF. In DNA, the CDR3 is TGTGCCTGGATGGGGGCCGTGGGAGAGACCCAGTACTTC.

This clone was observed once. V is TRBV18 and J is TRBJ1-3; 9 bases align to TRBD1. The V and J ends lost 2 bases and 0 bases, in that order; junction bases with no gene match: 2. The CDR3 runs to 16 residues. In germline, CDR1 is KGHSH, CDR2 LQKENI. CDR3 in DNA: TGTGCCAGCTCACCAGGACAGGGGATCTCTGGAAACACCATATATTTT. This sequence encodes CASSPGQGISGNTIYF. The full variable domain, rest sourced from reference TRBV18 and TRBJ1-3, is NAGVMQNPRHLVRRRGQEARLRCSPMKGHSHVYWYRQLPEEGLKFMVYLQKENIIDESGMPKERFSAEFPKEGPSILRIQQVVRGDSAAYFCASSPGQGISGNTIYFGEGSWLTVV.

V is TRBV27 and J is TRBJ2-1; D not resolved. The CDR3 spans 14 residues. V lost 5 bases and J lost 0, with 8 bases in between. CDR1 and CDR2 from the germline V gene are MNHEY and SMNVEV (reference sequence). In DNA form, the CDR3 reads TGTGCCAGCAGTCCTACGAGCTCCTACAATGAGCAGTTCTTC. Translating it yields CASSPTSSYNEQFF.

The chain carries TRBV2 and TRBJ1-4; 9 bases match TRBD1. After removal of 6 bases from V and 3 bases from J, the junction contained 2 bases not matched to a gene. Germline CDR1 is SNHLY and CDR2 is FYNNEI. The CDR3 covers 14 residues. The chain's CDR3 is CASSRTGANEKLFF. The CDR3 nucleotides are TGTGCCAGCAGCAGGACAGGGGCTAATGAAAAACTGTTTTTT. Full variable domain (outside the CDR3, taken from reference TRBV2 and TRBJ1-4): EPEVTQTPSHQVTQMGQEVILRCVPISNHLYFYWYRQILGQKVEFLVSFYNNEISEKSEIFDDQFSVERPDGSNFTLKIRSTKLEDSAMYFCASSRTGANEKLFFGSGTQLSVL.

The chain joins TRBV6-4 to TRBJ2-1, with 8 bases that match TRBD2. CDR3 length: 16 residues. J was trimmed by 8 bases and V by 4 bases; bases with no gene match: 13. Looked up from germline, CDR1 is MRHNA and CDR2 is SNTAGT. CDR3 residues: CASSGSGSSRLDEQFF. The CDR3 DNA sequence: TGTGCCAGCAGTGGGAGCGGGAGCTCCCGGTTGGATGAGCAGTTCTTC.

This chain uses TRBV30 with TRBJ2-4; D gene unclear. With 4 bases removed from V and 0 bases from J, the gap between germline ends came to 7 bases. CDR1 is GTSNPN, CDR2 SVGIG, per germline (reference sequence). This CDR3 has 13 residues. This CDR3 is CAWNEQAKNIQYF. CDR3 in DNA: TGTGCCTGGAATGAACAAGCCAAAAACATTCAGTACTTC.

In its sample, this clone was seen a few times. This chain joins TRBV9 and TRBJ2-1; D unresolved. CDR1 SGDLS and CDR2 YYNGEE come from the germline V gene. The CDR3 sequence is 12 residues long. Trimming took off 1 base at V and 7 bases at J, with 6 bases between the two ends. The CDR3 DNA reads TGTGCCAGCAGCGTACTTCTTAATGAGCAGTTCTTC. Its protein is CASSVLLNEQFF.

The chain carries TRBV30 and TRBJ2-1, with 7 bases fitting TRBD2. This CDR3 is built from 14 residues. The J segment lost 5 bases and the V segment lost 5 bases, leaving 9 bases of the junction unmatched. Per germline, CDR1 GTSNPN and CDR2 SVGIG (reference sequence). In DNA, the CDR3 is TGTGCCTGGGCCTCTAGCGGCGCTGACAATGAGCAGTTCTTC. Translated, it gives CAWASSGADNEQFF.

The chain links TRBV30 to TRBJ1-2; 7 bases line up with TRBD1. This CDR3 region has 13 residues. Germline CDR1 reads GTSNPN; CDR2 reads SVGIG (reference sequence). With 0 bases clipped from V and 8 bases from J, the junction kept 6 bases outside the gene matches. The CDR3 DNA is TGTGCCTGGAGTGTACGAAGGGGGCCGGGCTACACCTTC. It codes for CAWSVRRGPGYTF.

The chain is built from TRBV11-2 and TRBJ1-1; tentative D call: TRBD1 (5 bases). Germline V CDR1 and CDR2: SGHAT, FQNNGV. CDR3 size: 12 residues. V was pared by 1 base and J by 12 bases, with 12 bases between. The DNA of the CDR3 is TGTGCCAGCAGCTTAGTTGGCAGGGAAACTTTCTTT. It encodes CASSLVGRETFF.

In its sample, this clone was seen a few times. V usage is TRBV6-1 and J usage is TRBJ2-7; no clear D. CDR1 is MNHNS and CDR2 is SASEGT in the germline V gene. This CDR3 spans 18 amino acids. V lost 3 bases, J lost 0 bases, and 21 bases lay in between. The CDR3 region has the DNA TGTGCCAGCAGTGAGTCTGGCAGACTCTTTGTTAGCTCCTACGAGCAGTACTTC. Its protein is CASSESGRLFVSSYEQYF.

V is TRBV7-9 and J is TRBJ2-7, with 12 bases identical to TRBD2. J gave up 7 bases and V 4 bases, and 14 bases lay outside the gene matches. This CDR3 contains 17 residues. CDR1 SEHNR and CDR2 FQNEAQ come from the germline V gene (reference sequence). The CDR3 protein is CASSSLLAGGDLGEQYF. For the CDR3, the DNA is TGTGCCAGCAGCTCCCTTCTAGCGGGAGGGGACCTAGGGGAGCAGTACTTC.

The gene calls are TRBV7-2 and TRBJ2-3; D unresolved. Per germline, CDR1 SGHTA and CDR2 FQGNSA. V was cut by 4 bases and J by 6 bases, with 14 bases left in between. The CDR3 is 14 amino acids. The DNA of the CDR3 is TGTGCCAGCAGCTCGGGTAGTAGTCCCGATACGCAGTATTTT. This encodes CASSSGSSPDTQYF.

This clone was seen only a few times. The chain recombines TRBV5-1 with TRBJ2-3; 8 positions agree with TRBD2. Germline V gene lookup returns CDR1 SGHRS and CDR2 YFSETQ. V dropped 4 bases and J dropped 4; count of bases not matched to a gene: 11. This CDR3 has 16 amino acids. CDR3 residues: CASSRREAGESDTQYF. The CDR3 nucleotides read TGCGCCAGCAGCCGTAGGGAAGCGGGAGAGTCAGATACGCAGTATTTT.

The chain is built from TRBV7-3 and TRBJ1-2, with 8 bases that match TRBD1. CDR1 is SGHTA, CDR2 FQGTGA, per germline. The CDR3 has 13 amino acids. J was trimmed by 5 bases and V by 5 bases; bases with no gene match: 4. The CDR3 sequence is CASSPGGWYGYTF. As DNA, the CDR3 is TGTGCCAGCAGCCCAGGGGGCTGGTATGGCTACACCTTC.

The sample holds a few counts of this clone. The chain is built from TRBV6-5 and TRBJ1-2; perhaps TRBD1 as D (6 bases). Between the trimmed V and J ends, which lost 5 bases and 5 bases, there was a span of 15 bases. Germline-derived CDR1 and CDR2 are MNHEY and SVGAGI. This CDR3 is 14 amino acids long. The CDR3 loop reads CASSINRDLYGYTF. CDR3 nucleotides: TGTGCCAGCAGTATTAACAGGGATTTATATGGCTACACCTTC.

The CDR3 spells CAWNSGVGEQFF. For the CDR3, the DNA is TGTGCCTGGAATTCGGGGGTGGGTGAGCAGTTCTTC. This sequence joins TRBV30 and TRBJ2-1; TRBD2 might be the D (6 bases). V shed 4 bases and J shed 9 bases, with 13 bases lying between them. The CDR3 extends over 12 amino acids. The germline gives CDR1 GTSNPN, CDR2 SVGIG (reference sequence).

This chain connects TRBV4-1 to TRBJ2-2; 9 nucleotides match TRBD2. This CDR3 contains 17 residues. Trimming at V came to 6 bases and at J to 1 base, leaving 9 bases not matched to a gene. CDR1 is MGHRA and CDR2 is YSYEKL in the germline V gene. This CDR3 reads CASSVVAGVKNTGELFF. The CDR3 DNA reads TGCGCCAGCAGTGTGGTAGCGGGAGTCAAGAACACCGGGGAGCTGTTTTTT.